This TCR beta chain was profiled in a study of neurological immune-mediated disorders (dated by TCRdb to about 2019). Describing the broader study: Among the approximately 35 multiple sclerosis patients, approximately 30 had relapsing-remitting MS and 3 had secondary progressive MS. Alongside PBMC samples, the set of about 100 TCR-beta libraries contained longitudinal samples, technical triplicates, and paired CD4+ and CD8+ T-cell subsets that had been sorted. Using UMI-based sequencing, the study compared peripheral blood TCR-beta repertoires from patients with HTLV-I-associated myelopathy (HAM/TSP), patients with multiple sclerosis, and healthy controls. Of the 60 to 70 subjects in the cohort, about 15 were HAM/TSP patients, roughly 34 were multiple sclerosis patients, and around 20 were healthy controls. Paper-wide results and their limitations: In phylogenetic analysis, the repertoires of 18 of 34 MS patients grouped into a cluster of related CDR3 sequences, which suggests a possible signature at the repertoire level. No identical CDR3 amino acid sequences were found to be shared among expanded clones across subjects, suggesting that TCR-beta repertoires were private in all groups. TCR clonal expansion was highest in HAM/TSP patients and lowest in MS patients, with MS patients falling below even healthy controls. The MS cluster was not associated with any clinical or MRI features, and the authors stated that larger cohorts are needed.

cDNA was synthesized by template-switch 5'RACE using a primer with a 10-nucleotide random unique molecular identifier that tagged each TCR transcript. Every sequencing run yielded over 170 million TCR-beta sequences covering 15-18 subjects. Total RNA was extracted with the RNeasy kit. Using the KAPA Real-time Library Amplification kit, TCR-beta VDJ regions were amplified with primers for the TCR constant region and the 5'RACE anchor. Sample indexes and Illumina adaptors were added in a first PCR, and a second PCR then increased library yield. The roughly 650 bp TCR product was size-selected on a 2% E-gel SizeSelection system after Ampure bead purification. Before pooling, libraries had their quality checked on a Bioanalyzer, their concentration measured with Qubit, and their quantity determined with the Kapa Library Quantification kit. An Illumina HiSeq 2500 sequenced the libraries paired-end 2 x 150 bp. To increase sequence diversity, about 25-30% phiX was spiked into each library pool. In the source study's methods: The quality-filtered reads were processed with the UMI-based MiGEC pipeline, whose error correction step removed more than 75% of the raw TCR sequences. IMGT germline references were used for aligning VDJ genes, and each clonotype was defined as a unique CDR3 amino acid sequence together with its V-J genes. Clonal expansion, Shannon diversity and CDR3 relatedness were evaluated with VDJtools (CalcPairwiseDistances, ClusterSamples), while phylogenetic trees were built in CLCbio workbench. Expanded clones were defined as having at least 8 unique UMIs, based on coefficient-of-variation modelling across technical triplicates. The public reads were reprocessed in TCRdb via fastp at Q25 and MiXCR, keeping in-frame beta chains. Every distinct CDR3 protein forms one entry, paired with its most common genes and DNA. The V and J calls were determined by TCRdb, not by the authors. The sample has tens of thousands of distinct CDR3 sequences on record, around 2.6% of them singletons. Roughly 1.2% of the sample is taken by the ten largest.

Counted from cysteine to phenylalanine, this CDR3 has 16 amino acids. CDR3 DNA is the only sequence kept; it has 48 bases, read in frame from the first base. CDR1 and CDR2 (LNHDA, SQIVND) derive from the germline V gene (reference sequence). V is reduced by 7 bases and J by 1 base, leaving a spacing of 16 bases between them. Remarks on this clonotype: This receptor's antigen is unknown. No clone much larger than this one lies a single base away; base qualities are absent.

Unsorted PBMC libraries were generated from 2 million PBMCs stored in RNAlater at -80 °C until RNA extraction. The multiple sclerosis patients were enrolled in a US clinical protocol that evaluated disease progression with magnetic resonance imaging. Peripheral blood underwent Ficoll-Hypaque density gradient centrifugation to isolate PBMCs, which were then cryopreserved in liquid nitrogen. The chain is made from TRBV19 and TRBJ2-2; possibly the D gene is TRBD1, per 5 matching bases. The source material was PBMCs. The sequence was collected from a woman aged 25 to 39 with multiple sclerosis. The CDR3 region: CASTSDSHRNTGELFF. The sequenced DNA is TGTGCCAGTACCTCTGACAGCCACAGGAACACCGGGGAGCTGTTTTTT.